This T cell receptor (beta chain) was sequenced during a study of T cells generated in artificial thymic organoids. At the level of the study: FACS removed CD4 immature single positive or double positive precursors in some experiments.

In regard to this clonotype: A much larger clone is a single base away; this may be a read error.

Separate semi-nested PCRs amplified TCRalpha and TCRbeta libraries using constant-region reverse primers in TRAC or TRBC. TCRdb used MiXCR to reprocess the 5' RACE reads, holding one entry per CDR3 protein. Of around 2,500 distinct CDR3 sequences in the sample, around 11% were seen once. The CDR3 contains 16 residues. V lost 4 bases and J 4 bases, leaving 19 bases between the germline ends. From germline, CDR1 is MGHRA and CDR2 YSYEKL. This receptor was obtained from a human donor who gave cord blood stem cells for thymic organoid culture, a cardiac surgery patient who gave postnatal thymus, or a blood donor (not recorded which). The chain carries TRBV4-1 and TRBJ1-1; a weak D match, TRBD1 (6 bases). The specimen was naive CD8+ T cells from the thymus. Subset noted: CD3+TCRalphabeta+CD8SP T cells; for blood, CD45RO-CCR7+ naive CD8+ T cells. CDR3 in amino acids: CASSRPYIRGTTEAFF. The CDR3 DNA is TGCGCCAGCAGCCGCCCTTATATAAGGGGGACCACTGAAGCTTTCTTT.